This T cell receptor (beta chain) comes out of a study of blood T cells in healthy people across ages. As for the study in general: There was about one barcoded beta molecule captured by template switching per two T cells.

Germline CDR1 reads SGDLS; CDR2 reads YYNGEE. The CDR3 is 14 residues long. V lost 4 bases, J lost 8 bases, and 9 bases stayed unmatched. It was approximately 10 milliliters of peripheral blood that were drawn from each donor. With a J-beta primer mix and a sample-barcoded 5' primer, a second PCR ran about 6 to 11 cycles. A single record per CDR3 protein comes from TCRdb applying MiXCR to the 5' RACE reads. The table shows around 1,500,000 distinct CDR3 sequences, with roughly 27% occurring only once. As for this clonotype: Its cognate antigen is unknown.

Whole-study results and caveats: Roughly linear age-related decline in beta diversity appeared, significant by age roughly 40.

This chain connects TRBV9 to TRBJ1-2; 9 nucleotides align to TRBD1. The TCR sequence derives from a woman in her 30s in good health. The sequenced sample was blood. The CDR3 region has the DNA TGTGCCAGCAGCCTCTCGGACAGGGGAGGAGGCTACACCTTC. This gives the protein CASSLSDRGGGYTF.